This TCR beta chain was documented in a study of T cells in women clearing cervical HPV infection. Study context: Controls' single incident HPV16 infection cleared within 12 months without precancer.

As concerns this clone: Its antigen remains unidentified. Read sequence stops 3 residues before the CDR3 end, and the germline J gene provides the missing end.

Average input was around 1,300 ng genomic DNA for immunoSEQ TCR beta CDR3 amplification. Some clones are missing from TCRdb's copy, which holds only in-frame ones; the method was immunoSEQ multiplex PCR. Seen in this sample are 30,000 to 45,000 clones; the ten most common clones hold less than 4%. V lost 1 base and J lost 4, with 14 bases in between. From germline, CDR1 is DFQATT and CDR2 SNEGSKA (reference sequence). The CDR3 consists of 16 residues. Whole-study results and caveats: Unknown T-cell numbers per sample may underlie the richness differences.

The receptor comes from a woman between 18 and 69 years old with a cervical HPV16 infection that either progressed to CIN3+ or cleared (not recorded which). This chain connects TRBV20-1 to TRBJ2-6, with TRBD2 as a possible D gene (6 bases). The specimen was blood buffy coat. Incomplete CDR3 DNA: TGCAGTGCTAGAGTTCCCAGGGAGGCGGGGGCCAACGTC. This gives the protein CSARVPREAGANV. The entire CDR3 protein reads CSARVPREAGANVLTF.